This T cell receptor (beta chain) was captured by sequencing in a study of post-analysis software for immune sequencing data. Study information: The patients showed relapsing-remitting, secondary progressive and progressive-relapsing multiple sclerosis courses.

Presence of unique molecular identifiers characterized the TCR beta cDNA libraries. The source material, 1 to 10 million T cells, gave rise to 500,000 or so cDNA molecules. TCRdb recomputed calls from the PCR reads with MiXCR, one row per CDR3 protein. The data hold some 690,000 distinct CDR3 sequences, with around 64% observed a single time. For this clonotype: Antigen: not known.

Study-level results: Pronounced co-clustering by F measure was evident among identically batched samples. Compared against controls, patients with multiple sclerosis displayed significantly lower normalized Chao1 diversity. Roughly five TRBV segments appeared more often in patients than in controls, and TRBV5-6, TRBV5-1 and TRBV20-1 were among these.

Germline V CDR1 and CDR2: SGHVS, FNYEAQ. CDR3 length equals 16 residues. V lost 3 bases to trimming and J lost 5 bases, with 19 bases between them. This receptor was identified in a girl aged 2 to 10 with multiple sclerosis. The sequenced sample consisted of blood. The rearrangement uses TRBV7-6 and TRBJ1-2; D is perhaps TRBD1 (6 bases). The CDR3 loop reads CASSLGFLTGSYGYTF. CDR3 DNA sequence: TGTGCCAGCAGCTTGGGATTCTTGACAGGATCATATGGCTACACCTTC.